This TCR beta chain was observed in a study of blood T cells in healthy people across ages. As for the study in general: Template-switching capture recovered about one barcoded beta molecule per two T cells. Study outcomes and limitations: The unsorted PBMCs prevented any conclusive comparison of naive versus antigen-experienced cells. Percentage of naive T cells showed a strong correlation with TCR beta diversity.

Each donor supplied roughly 10 milliliters of peripheral blood. For this clonotype: Its target is unknown.

A second PCR of 7 to 11 cycles used a sample-barcoded 5' primer and a J-beta primer mix. A single record per CDR3 protein comes from TCRdb applying MiXCR to the 5' RACE reads. Here the sample spans fewer than 950,000 distinct CDR3 sequences, about 36% being singletons. The sequencing input was blood. This TCR was sampled from a man younger than 30 in good health.

CDR3 sequence (DNA): TGTGCCAGCAGTTACTCGGGTAGTAGCCAAGAGACCCAGTACTTC. Translation: CASSYSGSSQETQYF. The genes are TRBV6-6 and TRBJ2-5; D call uncertain. There are 15 residues in the CDR3. Trimming pared 0 bases from V and 1 base from J, leaving 9 bases between. Germline V gene data show CDR1 as MNHNY and CDR2 as SVGAGI (reference sequence).